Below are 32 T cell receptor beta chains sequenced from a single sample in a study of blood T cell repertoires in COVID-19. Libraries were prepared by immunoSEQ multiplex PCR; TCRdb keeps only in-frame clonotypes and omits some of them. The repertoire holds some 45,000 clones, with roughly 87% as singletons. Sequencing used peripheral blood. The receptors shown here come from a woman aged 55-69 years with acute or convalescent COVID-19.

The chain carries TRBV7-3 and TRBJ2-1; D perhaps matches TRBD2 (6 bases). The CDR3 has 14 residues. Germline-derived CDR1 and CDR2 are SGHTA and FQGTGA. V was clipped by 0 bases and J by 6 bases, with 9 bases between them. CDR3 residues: CASSLTPSANEQFF. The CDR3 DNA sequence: TGTGCCAGCAGCTTAACCCCTAGCGCCAATGAGCAGTTCTTC.

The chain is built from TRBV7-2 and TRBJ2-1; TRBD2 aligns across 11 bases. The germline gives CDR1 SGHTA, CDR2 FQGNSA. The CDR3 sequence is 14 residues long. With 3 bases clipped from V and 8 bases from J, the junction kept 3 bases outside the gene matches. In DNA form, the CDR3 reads TGTGCCAGCAGCTTGCTGACTAGCGGGGATGAGCAGTTCTTC. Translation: CASSLLTSGDEQFF.

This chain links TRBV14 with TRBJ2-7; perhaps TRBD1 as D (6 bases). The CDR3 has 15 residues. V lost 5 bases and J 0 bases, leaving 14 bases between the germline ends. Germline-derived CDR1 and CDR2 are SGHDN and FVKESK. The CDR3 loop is CASSAIGQSSYEQYF. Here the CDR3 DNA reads TGTGCCAGCAGCGCTATAGGACAGAGCTCCTACGAGCAGTACTTC.

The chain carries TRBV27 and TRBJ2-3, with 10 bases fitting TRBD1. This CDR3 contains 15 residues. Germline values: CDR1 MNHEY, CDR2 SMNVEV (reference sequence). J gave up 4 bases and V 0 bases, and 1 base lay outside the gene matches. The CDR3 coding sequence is TGTGCCAGCAGTTTATCGGGACAGGGGTCAGATACGCAGTATTTT. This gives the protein CASSLSGQGSDTQYF.

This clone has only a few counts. The CDR3 protein is CAWSVPAGNTIYF. The CDR3 nucleotides read TGTGCCTGGAGTGTCCCAGCTGGAAACACCATATATTTT. The gene calls are TRBV30 and TRBJ1-3; D is unclear. This CDR3 has 13 residues. Germline V gene data show CDR1 as GTSNPN and CDR2 as SVGIG (reference sequence). V gave up 0 bases and J gave up 2 bases, with 5 bases separating them.

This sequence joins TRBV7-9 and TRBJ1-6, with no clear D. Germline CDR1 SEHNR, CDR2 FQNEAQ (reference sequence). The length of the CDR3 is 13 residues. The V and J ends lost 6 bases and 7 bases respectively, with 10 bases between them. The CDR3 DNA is TGTGCCAGCAGGGCAGAGGGAAATTCACCCCTCCACTTT. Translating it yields CASRAEGNSPLHF.

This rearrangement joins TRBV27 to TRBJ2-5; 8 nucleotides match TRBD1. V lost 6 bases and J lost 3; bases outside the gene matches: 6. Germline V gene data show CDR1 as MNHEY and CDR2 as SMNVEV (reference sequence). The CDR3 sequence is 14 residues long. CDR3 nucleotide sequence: TGTGCCAGCAGGGGGACAGGCGGAAAAGAGACCCAGTACTTC. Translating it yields CASRGTGGKETQYF.

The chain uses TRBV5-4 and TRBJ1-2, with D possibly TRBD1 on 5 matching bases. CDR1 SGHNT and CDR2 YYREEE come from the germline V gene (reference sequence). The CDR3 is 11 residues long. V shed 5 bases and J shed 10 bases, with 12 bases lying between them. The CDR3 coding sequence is TGTGCCAGCAGGCTCCGGGACTACTACACCTTC. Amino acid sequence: CASRLRDYYTF.

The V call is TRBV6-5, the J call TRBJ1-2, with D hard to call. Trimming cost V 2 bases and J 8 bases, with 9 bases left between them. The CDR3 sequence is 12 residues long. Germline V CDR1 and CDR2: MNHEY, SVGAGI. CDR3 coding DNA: TGTGCCAGCAGTTACCGAGATACCGGCTACACCTTC. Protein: CASSYRDTGYTF.

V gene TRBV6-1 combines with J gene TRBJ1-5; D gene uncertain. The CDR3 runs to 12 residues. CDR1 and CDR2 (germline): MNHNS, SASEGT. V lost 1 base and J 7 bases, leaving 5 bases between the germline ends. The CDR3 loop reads CASSEEPQPQHF. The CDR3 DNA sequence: TGTGCCAGCAGTGAAGAGCCGCAGCCCCAGCATTTT.

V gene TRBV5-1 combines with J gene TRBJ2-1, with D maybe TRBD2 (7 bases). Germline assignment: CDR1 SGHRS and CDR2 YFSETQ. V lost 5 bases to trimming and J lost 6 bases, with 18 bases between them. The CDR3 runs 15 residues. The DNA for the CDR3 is TGCGCCAGCAGGGTTTCGGGGGGCGCGGGCAATGAGCAGTTCTTC. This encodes CASRVSGGAGNEQFF.

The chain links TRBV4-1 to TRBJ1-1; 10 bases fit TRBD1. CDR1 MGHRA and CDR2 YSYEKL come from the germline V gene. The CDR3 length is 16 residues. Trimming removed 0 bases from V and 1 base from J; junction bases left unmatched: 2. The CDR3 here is CASSQDRDRGNTEAFF. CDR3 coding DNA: TGCGCCAGCAGCCAAGACCGGGACAGGGGGAACACTGAAGCTTTCTTT.

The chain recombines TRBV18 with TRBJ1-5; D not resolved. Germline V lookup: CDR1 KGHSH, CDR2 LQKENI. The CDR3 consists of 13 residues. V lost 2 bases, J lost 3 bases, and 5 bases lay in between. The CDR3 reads CASSPGSNQPQHF. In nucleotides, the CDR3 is TGTGCCAGCTCACCAGGCTCCAATCAGCCCCAGCATTTT.

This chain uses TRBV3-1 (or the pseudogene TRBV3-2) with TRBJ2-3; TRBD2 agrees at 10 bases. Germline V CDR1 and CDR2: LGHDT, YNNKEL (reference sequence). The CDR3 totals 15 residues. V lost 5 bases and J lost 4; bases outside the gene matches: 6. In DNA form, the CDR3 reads TGTGCCAGCAGCGCCCAGCGGGGGGGCCCAGATACGCAGTATTTT. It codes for CASSAQRGGPDTQYF.

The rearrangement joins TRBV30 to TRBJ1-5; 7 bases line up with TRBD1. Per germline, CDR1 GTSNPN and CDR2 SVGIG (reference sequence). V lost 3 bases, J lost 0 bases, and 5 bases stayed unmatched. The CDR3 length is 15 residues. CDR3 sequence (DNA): TGTGCCTGGAGCGAGGGGGCTTATAGCAATCAGCCCCAGCATTTT. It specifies CAWSEGAYSNQPQHF.

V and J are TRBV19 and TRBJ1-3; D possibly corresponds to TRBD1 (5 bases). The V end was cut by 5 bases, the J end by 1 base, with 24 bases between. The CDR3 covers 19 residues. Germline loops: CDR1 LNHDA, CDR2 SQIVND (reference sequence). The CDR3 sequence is CASSLRGQGSYGSGNTIYF. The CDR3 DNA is TGTGCCAGTAGTCTCCGTGGGCAGGGATCCTACGGGTCTGGAAACACCATATATTTT. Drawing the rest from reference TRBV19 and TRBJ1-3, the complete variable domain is DGGITQSPKYLFRKEGQNVTLSCEQNLNHDAMYWYRQDPGQGLRLIYYSQIVNDFQKGDIAEGYSVSREKKESFPLTVTSAQKNPTAFYLCASSLRGQGSYGSGNTIYFGEGSWLTVV.

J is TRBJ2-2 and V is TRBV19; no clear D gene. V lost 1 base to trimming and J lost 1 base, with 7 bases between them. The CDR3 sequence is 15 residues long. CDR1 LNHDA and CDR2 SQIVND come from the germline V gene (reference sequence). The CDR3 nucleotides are TGTGCCAGTAGTATAGCTTCAGTGAACACCGGGGAGCTGTTTTTT. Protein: CASSIASVNTGELFF.

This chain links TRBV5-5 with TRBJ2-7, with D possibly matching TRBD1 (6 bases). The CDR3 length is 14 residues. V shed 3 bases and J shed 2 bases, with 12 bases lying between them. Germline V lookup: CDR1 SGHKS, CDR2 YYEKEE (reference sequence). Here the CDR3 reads CASSSGWDTYEQYF. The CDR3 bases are TGTGCCAGCAGCTCCGGTTGGGACACCTACGAGCAGTACTTC.

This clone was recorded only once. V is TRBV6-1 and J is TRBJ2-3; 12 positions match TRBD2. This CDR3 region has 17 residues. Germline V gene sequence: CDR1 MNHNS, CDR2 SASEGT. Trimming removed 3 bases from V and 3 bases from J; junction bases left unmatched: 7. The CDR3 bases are TGTGCCAGCAGTGATCCCACTAGCGGGGGGTTTACAGATACGCAGTATTTT. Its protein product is CASSDPTSGGFTDTQYF.

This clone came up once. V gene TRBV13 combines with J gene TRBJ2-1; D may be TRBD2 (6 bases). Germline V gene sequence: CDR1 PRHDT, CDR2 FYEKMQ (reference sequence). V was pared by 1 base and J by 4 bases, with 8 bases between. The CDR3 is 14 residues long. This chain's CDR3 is CASSLAGDYNEQFF. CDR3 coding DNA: TGTGCCAGCAGCTTAGCGGGGGATTACAATGAGCAGTTCTTC.

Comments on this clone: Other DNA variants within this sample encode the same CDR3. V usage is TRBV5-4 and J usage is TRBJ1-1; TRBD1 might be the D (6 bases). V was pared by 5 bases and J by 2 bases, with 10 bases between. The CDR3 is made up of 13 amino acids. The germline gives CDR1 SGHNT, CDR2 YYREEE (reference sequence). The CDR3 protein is CASSLGGNTEAFF. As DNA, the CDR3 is TGTGCCAGCAGTTTAGGGGGTAACACTGAAGCTTTCTTT.

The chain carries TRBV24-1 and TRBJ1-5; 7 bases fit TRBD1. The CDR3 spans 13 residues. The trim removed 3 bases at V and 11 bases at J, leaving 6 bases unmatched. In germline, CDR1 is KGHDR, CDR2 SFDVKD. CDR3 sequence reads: CATSDGQDEAQHF. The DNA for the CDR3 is TGTGCCACCAGTGATGGACAGGACGAAGCCCAGCATTTT.

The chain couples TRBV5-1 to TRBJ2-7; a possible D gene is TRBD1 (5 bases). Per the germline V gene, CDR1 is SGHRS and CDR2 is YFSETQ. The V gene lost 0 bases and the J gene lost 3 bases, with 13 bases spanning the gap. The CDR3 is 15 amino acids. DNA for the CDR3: TGCGCCAGCAGCTTGGAGGGGTCTATCGTCTACGAGCAGTACTTC. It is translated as CASSLEGSIVYEQYF.

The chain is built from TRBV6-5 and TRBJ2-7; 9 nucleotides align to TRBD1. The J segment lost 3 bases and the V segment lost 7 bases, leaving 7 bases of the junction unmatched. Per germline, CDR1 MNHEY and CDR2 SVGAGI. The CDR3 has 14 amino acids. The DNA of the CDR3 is TGTGCCAGCATCAACAGGGGGCATATCTACGAGCAGTACTTC. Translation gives CASINRGHIYEQYF.

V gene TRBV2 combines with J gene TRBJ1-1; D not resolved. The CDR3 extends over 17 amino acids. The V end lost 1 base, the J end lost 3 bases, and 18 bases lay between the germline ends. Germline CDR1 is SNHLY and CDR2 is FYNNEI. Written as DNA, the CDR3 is TGTGCCAGCAGTGAAGGTCTCGGGAGAACAACGTACACTGAAGCTTTCTTT. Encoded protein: CASSEGLGRTTYTEAFF.

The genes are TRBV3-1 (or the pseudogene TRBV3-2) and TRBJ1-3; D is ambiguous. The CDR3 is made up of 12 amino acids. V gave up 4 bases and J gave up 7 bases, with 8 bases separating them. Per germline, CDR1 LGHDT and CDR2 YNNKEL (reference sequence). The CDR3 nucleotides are TGTGCCAGCAGCCCAGGCCGTAACACCATATATTTT. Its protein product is CASSPGRNTIYF.

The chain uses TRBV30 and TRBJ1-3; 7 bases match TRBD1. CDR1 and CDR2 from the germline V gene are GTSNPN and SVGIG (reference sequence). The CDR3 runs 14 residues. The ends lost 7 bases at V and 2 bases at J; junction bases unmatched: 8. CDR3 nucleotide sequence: TGTGCCTTCCAGGGGGTGAGGGCTGGAAACACCATATATTTT. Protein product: CAFQGVRAGNTIYF. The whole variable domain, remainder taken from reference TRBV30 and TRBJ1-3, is SQTIHQWPATLVQPVGSPLSLECTVEGTSNPNLYWYRQAAGRGLQLLFYSVGIGQISSEVPQNLSASRPQDRQFILSSKKLLLSDSGFYLCAFQGVRAGNTIYFGEGSWLTVV.

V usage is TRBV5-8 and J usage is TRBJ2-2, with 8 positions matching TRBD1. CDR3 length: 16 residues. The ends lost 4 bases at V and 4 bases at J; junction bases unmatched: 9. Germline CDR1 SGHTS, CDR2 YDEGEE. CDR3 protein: CASSPEDRAPTGELFF. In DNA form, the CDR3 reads TGTGCCAGCAGCCCCGAGGACAGGGCCCCCACCGGGGAGCTGTTTTTT.

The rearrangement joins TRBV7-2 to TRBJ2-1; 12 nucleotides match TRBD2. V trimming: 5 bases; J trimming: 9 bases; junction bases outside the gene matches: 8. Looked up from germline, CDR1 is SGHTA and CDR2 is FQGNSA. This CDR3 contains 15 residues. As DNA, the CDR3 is TGTGCCAGCAGCCCTCCTAGCGGGGGGGCCGTTGAGCAGTTCTTC. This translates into CASSPPSGGAVEQFF.

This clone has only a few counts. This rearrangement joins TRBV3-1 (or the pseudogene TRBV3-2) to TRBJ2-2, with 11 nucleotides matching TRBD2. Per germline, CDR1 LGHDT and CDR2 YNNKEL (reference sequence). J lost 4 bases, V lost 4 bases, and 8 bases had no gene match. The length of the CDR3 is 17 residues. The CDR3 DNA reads TGTGCCAGCAGCCCCTTAGCGGGGGGGCGCGGCACCGGGGAGCTGTTTTTT. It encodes CASSPLAGGRGTGELFF.

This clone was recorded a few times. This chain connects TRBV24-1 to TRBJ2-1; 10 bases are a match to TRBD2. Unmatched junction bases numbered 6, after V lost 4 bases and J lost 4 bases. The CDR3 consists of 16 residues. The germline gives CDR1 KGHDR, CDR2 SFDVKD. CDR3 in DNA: TGTGCCACCAGTGAAATTAGCGGGGGGTCGTACAATGAGCAGTTCTTC. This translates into CATSEISGGSYNEQFF.

In DNA, the CDR3 is TGTGCCAGCAGCATCCCGGGAAGTTCACCCCTCCACTTT. Translating gives CASSIPGSSPLHF. This chain joins TRBV7-9 and TRBJ1-6; D is uncertain. This CDR3 is 13 amino acids long. Germline-derived CDR1 and CDR2 are SEHNR and FQNEAQ (reference sequence). Trimming took off 5 bases at V and 9 bases at J, with 11 bases between the two ends. Variable domain in full (rest from reference TRBV7-9 and TRBJ1-6): DTGVSQNPRHKITKRGQNVTFRCDPISEHNRLYWYRQTLGQGPEFLTYFQNEAQLEKSRLLSDRFSAERPKGSFSTLEIQRTEQGDSAMYLCASSIPGSSPLHFGNGTRLTVT.